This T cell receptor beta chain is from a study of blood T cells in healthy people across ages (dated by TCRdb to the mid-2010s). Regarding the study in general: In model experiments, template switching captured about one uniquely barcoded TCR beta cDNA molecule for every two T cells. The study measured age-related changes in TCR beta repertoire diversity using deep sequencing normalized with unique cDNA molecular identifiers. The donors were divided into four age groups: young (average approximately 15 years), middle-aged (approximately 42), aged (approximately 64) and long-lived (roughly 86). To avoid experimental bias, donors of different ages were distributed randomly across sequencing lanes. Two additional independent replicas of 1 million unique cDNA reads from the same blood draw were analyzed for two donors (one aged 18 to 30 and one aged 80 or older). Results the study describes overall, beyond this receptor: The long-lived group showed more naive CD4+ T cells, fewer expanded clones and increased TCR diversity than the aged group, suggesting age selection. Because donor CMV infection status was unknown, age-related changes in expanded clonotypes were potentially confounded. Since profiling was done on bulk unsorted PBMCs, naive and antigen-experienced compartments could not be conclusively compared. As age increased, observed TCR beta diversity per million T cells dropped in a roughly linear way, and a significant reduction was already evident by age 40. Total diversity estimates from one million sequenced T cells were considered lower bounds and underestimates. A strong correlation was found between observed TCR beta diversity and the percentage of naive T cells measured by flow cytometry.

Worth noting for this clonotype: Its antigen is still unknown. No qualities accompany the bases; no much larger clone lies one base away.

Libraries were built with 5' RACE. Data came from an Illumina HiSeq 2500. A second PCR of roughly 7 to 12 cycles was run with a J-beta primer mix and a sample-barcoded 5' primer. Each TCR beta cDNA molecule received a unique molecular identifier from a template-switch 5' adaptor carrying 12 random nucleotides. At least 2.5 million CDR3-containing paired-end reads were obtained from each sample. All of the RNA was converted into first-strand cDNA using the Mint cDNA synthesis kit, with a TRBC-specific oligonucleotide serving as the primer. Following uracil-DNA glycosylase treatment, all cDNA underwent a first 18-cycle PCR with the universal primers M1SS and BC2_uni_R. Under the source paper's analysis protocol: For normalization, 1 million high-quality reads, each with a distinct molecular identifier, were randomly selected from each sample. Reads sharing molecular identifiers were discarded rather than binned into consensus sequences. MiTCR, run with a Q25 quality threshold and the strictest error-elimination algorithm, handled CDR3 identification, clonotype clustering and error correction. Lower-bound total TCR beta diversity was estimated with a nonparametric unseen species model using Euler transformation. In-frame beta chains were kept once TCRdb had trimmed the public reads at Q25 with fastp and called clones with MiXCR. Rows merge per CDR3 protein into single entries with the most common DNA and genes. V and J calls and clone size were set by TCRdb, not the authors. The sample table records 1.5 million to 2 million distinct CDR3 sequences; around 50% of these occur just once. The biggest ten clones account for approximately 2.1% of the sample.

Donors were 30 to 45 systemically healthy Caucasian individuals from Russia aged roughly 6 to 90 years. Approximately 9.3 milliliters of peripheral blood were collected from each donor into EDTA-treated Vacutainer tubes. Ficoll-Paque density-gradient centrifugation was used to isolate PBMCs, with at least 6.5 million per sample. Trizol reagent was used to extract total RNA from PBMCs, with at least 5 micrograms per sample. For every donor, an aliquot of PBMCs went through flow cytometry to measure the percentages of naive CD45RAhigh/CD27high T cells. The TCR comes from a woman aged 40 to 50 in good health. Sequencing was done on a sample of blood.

The CDR3 here reads CASSSRFWVAGNNNEQFF. Read as DNA, the sequence is TGTGCCAGCAGTTCCCGATTTTGGGTAGCGGGGAATAACAATGAGCAGTTCTTC. Recombination linked TRBV28 to TRBJ2-1; 8 bases in the junction line up with TRBD2. The CDR3 spans 18 residues, from the cysteine through the phenylalanine. Only the CDR3 portion is preserved as DNA: 54 bases, with reading frame beginning at the first base. For this chain, trimming is 4 bases at the V end and 5 bases at the J end, and the number of junction bases without a gene match is 16. Sequences MDHEN (CDR1) and SYDVKM (CDR2) are obtained from the germline V gene.